This T cell receptor (beta chain) stems from a study of response to subunit inactivated influenza vaccine. Overall study results and limits: The authors suggested that every seasonal influenza vaccination recruits few new T cells.

The CDR3 consists of 12 residues. Germline V gene sequence: CDR1 SQVTM, CDR2 ANQGSEA. V lost 6 bases, J lost 2 bases, and 10 bases lay in between. About this clonotype itself: Its antigen remains unknown.

From the RT-PCR reads, TCRdb called clonotypes with MiXCR, one entry per CDR3 protein. The sample has 530,000 or so distinct CDR3 sequences; approximately 24% are singletons. The TCR originated in a man aged 50-60 years who received an inactivated influenza vaccine. The chain is built from TRBV29-1 and TRBJ2-5; D perhaps matches TRBD2 (6 bases). The sample in question was CD4+ T cells sorted from PBMCs, obtained 5 to 6 days after vaccination. The CDR3 region has the DNA TGCAGCGTCCGGGGGAGGCAAGAGACCCAGTACTTC. Its translation: CSVRGRQETQYF.